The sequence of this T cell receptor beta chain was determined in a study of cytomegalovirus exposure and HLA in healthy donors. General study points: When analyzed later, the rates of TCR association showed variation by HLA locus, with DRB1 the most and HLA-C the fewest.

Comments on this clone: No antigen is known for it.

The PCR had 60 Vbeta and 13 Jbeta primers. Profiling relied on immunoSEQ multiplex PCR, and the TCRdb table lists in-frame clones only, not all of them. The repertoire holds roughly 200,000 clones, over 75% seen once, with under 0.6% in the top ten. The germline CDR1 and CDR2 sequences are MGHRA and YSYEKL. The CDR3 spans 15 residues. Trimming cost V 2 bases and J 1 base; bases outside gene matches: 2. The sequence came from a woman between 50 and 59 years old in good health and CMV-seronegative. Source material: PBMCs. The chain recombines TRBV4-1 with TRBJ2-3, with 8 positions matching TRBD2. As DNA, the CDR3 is TGCGCCAGCAGCCAACCGACTAGCGGCACAGATACGCAGTATTTT. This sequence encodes CASSQPTSGTDTQYF.